Listed below are T cell receptor beta chains from one sample, sequenced in a study of patients and donors after allogeneic stem cell transplantation. TCRdb reprocessed the RT-PCR reads with MiXCR, giving one entry per CDR3 protein. In the table there are approximately 410,000 distinct CDR3 sequences, 15% to 20% of which are singletons. Sequenced material: blood, either unsorted or a sorted T cell fraction (not recorded which). These receptors came from a human donor who was either an allogeneic HSCT recipient or a stem cell or donor lymphocyte infusion donor (not recorded which). It is not recorded whose cells these are; they may come from a transplant donor. Each CDR3 is given with its conserved first and last residue. The D gene is left open where the match is weak. Where a row states a size, it is once, few, many or the class of an expanded clone; other rows omit it.

cdr3_nt cdr3_aa clone_size v_call d_call j_call
TGTGCCAGCAGTGAAGCGAGTACAGGGAATAAGGTGAGGAACACTGAAGCTTTCTTT CASSEASTGNKVRNTEAFF - TRBV2 - TRBJ1-1
TGCGCCAGCAGCTTGGCCCAGGGATCCTACAATGAGCAGTTCTTC CASSLAQGSYNEQFF many TRBV5-1 - TRBJ2-1
TGTGCCAGCAGCCCTCAGGGGCGGTTTAATGAAAAACTGTTTTTT CASSPQGRFNEKLFF - TRBV9 - TRBJ1-4
TGTGCCAGCAGTTTGCTACACGAGCAGTACTTC CASSLLHEQYF many TRBV12-3/TRBV12-4 - TRBJ2-7
TGCAGCGTTTATGACACCCTAGCTTTCTTT CSVYDTLAFF few TRBV29-1 - TRBJ1-1
TGTGCCAGTAGTTGGAACTGGAACACCGGGGAGCTGTTTTTT CASSWNWNTGELFF - TRBV19 - TRBJ2-2
TGTGCCAGCAGTACCGGGGGGCGGCAAGAGACCCAGTACTTC CASSTGGRQETQYF - TRBV6-1 - TRBJ2-5
TGTGCCAGCAGTTATGGGGACAGCGCCTACTATGGCTACACCTTC CASSYGDSAYYGYTF - TRBV6-2/TRBV6-3 TRBD1 TRBJ1-2
TGTGCCAGCAGTTTAACCGGGACAGGGGCCTACGAGCAGTACTTC CASSLTGTGAYEQYF few TRBV27 TRBD1 TRBJ2-7
TGTGCCAGCAGCGTAGCTCCAACCGGGGAGCTGTTTTTT CASSVAPTGELFF few TRBV9 - TRBJ2-2
TGCAGTGCTAGACGGGGGGGCTTGCCCACAGATACGCAGTATTTT CSARRGGLPTDTQYF - TRBV20-1 TRBD2 TRBJ2-3
TGCGCCAGCACCTATACGGGGAGCGGGGCCAACGTCCTGACTTTC CASTYTGSGANVLTF few TRBV5-1 - TRBJ2-6
TGTGCCACCAGCAGAGTGGTACGAGGGGCCGAAGCTTTCTTT CATSRVVRGAEAFF few TRBV15 - TRBJ1-1
TGTGCCAGCAGTTCGGCGGGGTGGGATGAGCAGTTCTTC CASSSAGWDEQFF few TRBV6-2/TRBV6-3 - TRBJ2-1
TGCAGTGCTAGAGATTCGTCGTCTTTGGGGGACTATTCCTACGAGCAGTACTTC CSARDSSSLGDYSYEQYF - TRBV20-1 TRBD2 TRBJ2-7
TGTGCCAGCAGCCAAGGTGGCAGTTTGAACACTGAAGCTTTCTTT CASSQGGSLNTEAFF - TRBV3-1 - TRBJ1-1
TGTGCCATCAGTGTGTCAGGGGTTATGAACACTGAAGCTTTCTTT CAISVSGVMNTEAFF few TRBV10-3 - TRBJ1-1
TGTGCCAGCAGCTTAGACTGGACAGGGCGCACAGATACGCAGTATTTT CASSLDWTGRTDTQYF once TRBV7-2 TRBD1 TRBJ2-3
TGCAGTGCAGCCCCCGTGAGGGAGCGGATAGATACGCAGTATTTT CSAAPVRERIDTQYF - TRBV20-1 - TRBJ2-3
TGCAGCGTTGAAGTAAAGGCAGGGGGAGCCTACGAGCAGTACTTC CSVEVKAGGAYEQYF - TRBV29-1 TRBD1 TRBJ2-7
TGTGCCAGCAGTTCCAGAACACCTAACACCGGGGAGCTGTTTTTT CASSSRTPNTGELFF few TRBV12-3/TRBV12-4 - TRBJ2-2
TGTGCCAGCAGCTACAGGGAGAGGAACACTGAAGCTTTCTTT CASSYRERNTEAFF - TRBV2 - TRBJ1-1
TGTGCCAGCAGCTTCATGGGGGAGAGGGACACTGAAGCTTTCTTT CASSFMGERDTEAFF few TRBV7-8 - TRBJ1-1
TGTGCCAGCAGCTTTCGGACGGGGGGCGAGCAGTACTTC CASSFRTGGEQYF - TRBV7-6 TRBD2 TRBJ2-7
TGTGCCATCAGTGCCAGGACAGGGTATGAAAAACTGTTTTTT CAISARTGYEKLFF - TRBV10-3 TRBD1 TRBJ1-4
TGTGCCATCAGCGAGAGGCGGGAGTACCCTTCGGAGCAGTACTTC CAISERREYPSEQYF - TRBV10-3 TRBD2 TRBJ2-7
TGTGCCAGCTCACCCGAACCACAGGGGCGCGACACCGGGGAGCTGTTTTTT CASSPEPQGRDTGELFF - TRBV18 TRBD1 TRBJ2-2
TGTGCCAGCAGGTCTAGCGGGGGAGTTTACGAGCAGTACTTC CASRSSGGVYEQYF few TRBV6-2/TRBV6-3 TRBD2 TRBJ2-7
TGCGCCAGCAGCCAGCAGCGGGGCCTGGGTTTCTCTGGGGCCAACGTCCTGACTTTC CASSQQRGLGFSGANVLTF few TRBV5-1 TRBD2 TRBJ2-6